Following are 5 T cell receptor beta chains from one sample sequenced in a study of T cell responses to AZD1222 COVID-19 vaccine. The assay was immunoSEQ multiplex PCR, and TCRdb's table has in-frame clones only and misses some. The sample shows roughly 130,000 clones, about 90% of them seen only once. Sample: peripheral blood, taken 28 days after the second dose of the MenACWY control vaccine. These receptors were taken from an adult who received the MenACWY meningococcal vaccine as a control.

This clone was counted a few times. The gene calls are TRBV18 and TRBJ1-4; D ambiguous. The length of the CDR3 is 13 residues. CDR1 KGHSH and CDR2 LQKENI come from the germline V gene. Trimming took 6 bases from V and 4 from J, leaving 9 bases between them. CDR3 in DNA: TGTGCCAGCTCGTATCGGGGTAATGAAAAACTGTTTTTT. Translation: CASSYRGNEKLFF.

CDR3 coding DNA: TGTGCCAGCGGGACCCCTCTACAGGCTAGCGGGAGGAGCTCCTACGAGCAGTACTTC. Protein product: CASGTPLQASGRSSYEQYF. The V and J genes are TRBV4-2 and TRBJ2-7; the match to TRBD2 covers 11 bases. The germline V gene encodes CDR1 LGHNA and CDR2 YNFKEQ. The length of the CDR3 is 19 residues. J gave up 0 bases and V 8 bases, and 18 bases lay outside the gene matches.

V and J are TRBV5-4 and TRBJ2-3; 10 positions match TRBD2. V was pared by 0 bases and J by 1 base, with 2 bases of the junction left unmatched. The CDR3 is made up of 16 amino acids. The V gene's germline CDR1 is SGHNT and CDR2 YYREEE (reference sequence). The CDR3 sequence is CASSLVLAGGTDTQYF. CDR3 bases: TGTGCCAGCAGCTTGGTGCTAGCGGGAGGCACAGATACGCAGTATTTT.

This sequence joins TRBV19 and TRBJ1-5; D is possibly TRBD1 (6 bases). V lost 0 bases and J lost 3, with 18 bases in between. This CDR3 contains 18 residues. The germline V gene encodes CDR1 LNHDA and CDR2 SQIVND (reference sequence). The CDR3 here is CASSIDLPRWGANQPQHF. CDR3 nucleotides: TGTGCCAGTAGTATAGATCTCCCCCGATGGGGGGCCAATCAGCCCCAGCATTTT.

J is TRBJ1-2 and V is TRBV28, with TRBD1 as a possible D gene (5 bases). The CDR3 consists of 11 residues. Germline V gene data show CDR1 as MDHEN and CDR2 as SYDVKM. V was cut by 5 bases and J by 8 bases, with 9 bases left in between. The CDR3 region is CASSRNRGYTF. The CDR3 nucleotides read TGTGCCAGCAGTCGGAACAGGGGCTACACCTTC.